These 11 T cell receptor beta chains came from one sample sequenced in a study of T cell repertoires in cytomegalovirus infection. For these TCRs, the target antigens are not known. TCRdb recomputed calls from the reads with MiXCR, one row per CDR3 protein. The sample yields approximately 120,000 distinct CDR3 sequences, approximately 30% seen once. Material: CD8+ T cells from cultured PBMCs, obtained from culture after CMV antigen stimulation. The origin of the receptors is a human donor in good health (CMV status not recorded). Some clones in this sample may be carry-over from other donors' samples.

This clonotype was found a few times. CDR3 sequence reads: CASSNSGANVLTF. DNA for the CDR3: TGTGCCAGCAGCAACTCTGGGGCCAACGTCCTGACTTTC. The chain has TRBV6-2 or TRBV6-3 and TRBJ2-6; unclear D gene. CDR1 MNHEY and CDR2 SVGEGT come from the germline V gene. This CDR3 comprises 13 residues. V was trimmed by 6 bases and J by 0 bases, leaving 3 bases between them.

This chain joins TRBV2 and TRBJ2-7, with no clear D. With 3 bases removed from V and 7 bases from J, the gap between germline ends came to 7 bases. The CDR3 has 11 residues. In germline, CDR1 is SNHLY, CDR2 FYNNEI. CDR3 nucleotides: TGTGCCAGCAGTGATCTGGGAGAGCAGTACTTC. The encoded protein is CASSDLGEQYF.

This sequence joins TRBV12-3 or TRBV12-4 and TRBJ2-3; D ambiguous. V was shortened by 2 bases and J by 5 bases, with 5 bases between the two germline ends. This CDR3 has 12 residues. CDR3 region: CASSLSGDTQYF. The CDR3 region has the DNA TGTGCCAGCAGTTTATCAGGAGATACGCAGTATTTT.

This clonotype came up a few times. V usage is TRBV28 and J usage is TRBJ1-5; D unclear. Germline V gene lookup returns CDR1 MDHEN and CDR2 SYDVKM. Trimming stripped 3 bases from V and 0 bases from J, with 6 bases between. The CDR3 covers 14 residues. The CDR3 reads CASSFRNSNQPQHF. The DNA for the CDR3 is TGTGCCAGCAGTTTTCGTAATAGCAATCAGCCCCAGCATTTT.

V gene TRBV9 combines with J gene TRBJ2-7; 11 positions agree with TRBD2. The CDR3 has 15 residues. The germline V gene encodes CDR1 SGDLS and CDR2 YYNGEE. V lost 4 bases, J lost 0 bases, and 3 bases stayed unmatched. The CDR3 loop reads CASSMGLADSYEQYF. The CDR3 nucleotides are TGTGCCAGCAGCATGGGACTAGCGGACTCCTACGAGCAGTACTTC.

The chain joins TRBV6-5 to TRBJ2-5; D might be TRBD2 (5 bases). CDR1 MNHEY and CDR2 SVGAGI come from the germline V gene. The CDR3 is 13 residues long. Trimming pared 6 bases from V and 3 bases from J, leaving 11 bases between. This CDR3 reads CASSPGAEETQYF. CDR3 nucleotide sequence: TGTGCCAGCAGCCCCGGAGCGGAAGAGACCCAGTACTTC.

This clonotype turned up a few times. The chain combines TRBV12-3 or TRBV12-4 with TRBJ1-4; 11 bases match TRBD1. CDR3 size: 15 residues. J lost 7 bases, V lost 6 bases, and 7 bases had no gene match. CDR3 coding DNA: TGTGCCAGCAGATCTCGGGACAGGGGGTTTGAAAAACTGTTTTTT. Translating gives CASRSRDRGFEKLFF.

This clonotype was seen only a few times. V and J are TRBV12-3 or TRBV12-4 and TRBJ1-2; possible D gene TRBD1, 6 bases. V lost 3 bases and J 5 bases, leaving 10 bases between the germline ends. CDR3 size: 13 residues. CDR3 sequence: CASSFGGQYGYTF. The CDR3 nucleotides are TGTGCCAGCAGTTTTGGGGGGCAGTATGGCTACACCTTC.

This clonotype was counted many times. The chain carries TRBV7-2 and TRBJ1-5; D not certain. This CDR3 spans 12 amino acids. CDR1 and CDR2 (germline): SGHTA, FQGNSA. The V end was cut by 5 bases, the J end by 5 bases, with 7 bases between. The CDR3 loop reads CASSPTHQPQHF. DNA of the CDR3: TGTGCCAGCAGCCCGACACATCAGCCCCAGCATTTT. The full variable domain, in which reference TRBV7-2 and TRBJ1-5 provide the parts outside the CDR3, is GAGVSQSPSNKVTEKGKDVELRCDPISGHTALYWYRQSLGQGLEFLIYFQGNSAPDKSGLPSDRFSAERTGGSVSTLTIQRTQQEDSAVYLCASSPTHQPQHFGDGTRLSIL.

The V and J genes are TRBV12-3 or TRBV12-4 and TRBJ2-3; no clear D gene. The CDR3 extends over 14 amino acids. The V end lost 7 bases, the J end lost 2 bases, and 13 bases lay between the germline ends. CDR3 sequence: CASNIDGATDTQYF. CDR3 in DNA: TGTGCCAGCAACATTGATGGAGCCACAGATACGCAGTATTTT.

This clonotype showed up just a few times. The rearrangement uses TRBV12-3 or TRBV12-4 and TRBJ2-7; the match to TRBD1 covers 7 bases. V trimming: 3 bases; J trimming: 3 bases; junction bases outside the gene matches: 2. CDR3 length: 13 amino acids. In DNA, the CDR3 is TGTGCCAGCAGTTTTGACAGGGACTACGAGCAGTACTTC. It translates to CASSFDRDYEQYF.